The 17 T cell receptor beta chains below come from one sample, sequenced in a study of T cells expressing NK-cell markers. From the 5' RACE reads, TCRdb lists one entry per CDR3 protein and no DNA. The table for this sample gives about 550,000 distinct CDR3 sequences. Sample: blood T cells: a sorted CD56 or NKG2C T cell subset, CD4+ or CD8+ T cells, or bulk PBMC T cells (not recorded which). All receptors derive from a man between 18 and 35 years old in good health.

This chain connects TRBV18 to TRBJ1-6; the TRBD1 assignment by TCRdb is unverifiable without DNA. The CDR3 contains 13 residues. Germline CDR1 is KGHSH and CDR2 is LQKENI. The CDR3 loop reads CASSPGGHSPLHF.

CDR3 region: CSAPGGSPPDTQYF. The gene calls are TRBV20-1 and TRBJ2-3; there is no DNA to check the TCRdb D call of TRBD1. The CDR3 totals 14 residues. The germline gives CDR1 DFQATT, CDR2 SNEGSKA (reference sequence).

The chain carries TRBV28 and TRBJ2-7; lacking DNA, the TRBD2 call made by TCRdb goes unchecked. The CDR3 is made up of 14 amino acids. CDR1 MDHEN and CDR2 SYDVKM come from the germline V gene. CDR3 sequence reads: CASSLWQEVYEQYF.

The chain joins TRBV12-3 or TRBV12-4 to TRBJ2-3; TCRdb returns TRBD2, unconfirmable since there is no DNA. The CDR3 sequence is 16 residues long. CDR3 residues: CASSTEIAGAPDTQYF.

The chain couples TRBV6-2 or TRBV6-3 to TRBJ2-1; TCRdb designates TRBD2, a call that cannot be tested without DNA. CDR1 is MNHEY, CDR2 SVGEGT, per germline. The CDR3 extends over 15 amino acids. The CDR3 loop reads CASSLETSVSNEQFF.

CDR3 sequence: CASTPGGWGTDTQYF. The V call is TRBV27, the J call TRBJ2-3; TCRdb lists TRBD2, though no DNA is available to test this call. The CDR3 consists of 15 residues. Germline CDR1 is MNHEY and CDR2 is SMNVEV (reference sequence).

The chain has TRBV7-2 and TRBJ2-3; TCRdb outputs TRBD2, but without DNA this stays unchecked. The CDR3 covers 15 residues. Germline V gives CDR1 SGHTA, CDR2 FQGNSA. CDR3 sequence reads: CASSSGGREGKSQYF.

The chain combines TRBV18 with TRBJ2-5; TCRdb outputs TRBD2, but without DNA this stays unchecked. CDR1 KGHSH and CDR2 LQKENI come from the germline V gene. The CDR3 runs 15 residues. CDR3 protein: CASSRTLRDQETQYF. The entire variable domain, with the rest obtained from reference TRBV18 and TRBJ2-5, is as follows: NAGVMQNPRHLVRRRGQEARLRCSPMKGHSHVYWYRQLPEEGLKFMVYLQKENIIDESGMPKERFSAEFPKEGPSILRIQQVVRGDSAAYFCASSRTLRDQETQYFGPGTRLLVL.

The CDR3 loop reads CASSQGTHYYGYTF. This sequence joins TRBV14 and TRBJ1-2. Looked up from germline, CDR1 is SGHDN and CDR2 is FVKESK. The CDR3 length is 14 residues.

CDR3 protein: CASRLRATDTQYF. The chain has TRBV12-3 or TRBV12-4 and TRBJ2-3; TCRdb outputs TRBD1, but without DNA this stays unchecked. The CDR3 is made up of 13 amino acids.

The chain links TRBV20-1 to TRBJ2-1; TCRdb's assignment of TRBD2 cannot be checked, as there is no DNA. Per germline, CDR1 DFQATT and CDR2 SNEGSKA (reference sequence). The CDR3 extends over 16 amino acids. CDR3 sequence reads: CSARFGLAVTYNEQFF.

V and J are TRBV30 and TRBJ1-1; TCRdb's assignment of TRBD1 cannot be checked, as there is no DNA. Germline V gene data show CDR1 as GTSNPN and CDR2 as SVGIG (reference sequence). The CDR3 consists of 12 residues. The CDR3 protein is CAWRGRSTEAFF.

The CDR3 here is CASSTPGRRVVETQYF. This rearrangement joins TRBV12-3 or TRBV12-4 to TRBJ2-5; absent DNA, TCRdb's TRBD1 call cannot be checked. The CDR3 consists of 16 residues.

V usage is TRBV6-2 or TRBV6-3 and J usage is TRBJ2-7; TCRdb selects TRBD2, and the lack of DNA leaves this call unchecked. Germline V gives CDR1 MNHEY, CDR2 SVGEGT. The CDR3 totals 13 residues. CDR3: CASSYRTETEQYF.

The J gene is TRBJ2-1, the V gene TRBV2; TCRdb proposes TRBD1, but this gene call is untestable without DNA. Germline CDR1 SNHLY, CDR2 FYNNEI. This CDR3 is built from 13 residues. The CDR3 is CASSDPPNHEQFF.

The J gene is TRBJ1-1, the V gene TRBV7-2; absent DNA, TCRdb's TRBD1 call cannot be checked. This CDR3 is 14 amino acids long. CDR1 SGHTA and CDR2 FQGNSA come from the germline V gene. The CDR3 spells CASSLGTGATEAFF.

The chain couples TRBV25-1 to TRBJ2-3; TCRdb's D call of TRBD1 is untestable without DNA. CDR3 length: 15 residues. Germline values: CDR1 MGHDK, CDR2 SYGVNS. The CDR3 region is CASSELKGNTDTQYF. Variable domain in full (rest from reference TRBV25-1 and TRBJ2-3): EADIYQTPRYLVIGTGKKITLECSQTMGHDKMYWYQQDPGMELHLIHYSYGVNSTEKGDLSSESTVSRIRTEHFPLTLESARPSHTSQYLCASSELKGNTDTQYFGPGTRLTVL.